The T cell receptor beta chain described here comes from a study of post-analysis software for immune sequencing data. The overall study: Disease courses included relapsing-remitting, secondary progressive and progressive-relapsing multiple sclerosis. Findings and limits, study-wide: TRBV5-6, TRBV5-1 and TRBV20-1 belonged to a set of a few TRBV segments that were more frequent in patients than controls.

Carried by the TCR beta cDNA libraries were unique molecular identifiers. One entry per CDR3 protein, called by TCRdb with MiXCR from the PCR reads. This repertoire shows 450,000 or so distinct CDR3 sequences, 45% found once; its top ten account for about 12%. This clonotype showed up just once. The target antigen is unknown. The CDR3 has 15 amino acids. V lost 3 bases and J lost 0, with 11 bases in between. CDR1 SGHRS and CDR2 YFSETQ come from the germline V gene. This clonotype originated in a girl aged 5 to 17 with multiple sclerosis. V and J are TRBV5-1 and TRBJ2-3; D gene uncertain. Material: blood. The CDR3 nucleotides are TGCGCCAGCAGCTATGAAGAGTCTAGCACAGATACGCAGTATTTT. It yields the protein CASSYEESSTDTQYF. Filled out from reference TRBV5-1 and TRBJ2-3, the complete variable domain reads KAGVTQTPRYLIKTRGQQVTLSCSPISGHRSVSWYQQTPGQGLQFLFEYFSETQRNKGNFPGRFSGRQFSNSRSEMNVSTLELGDSALYLCASSYEESSTDTQYFGPGTRLTVL.